This T cell receptor (beta chain) was profiled in a study of human T cells and chemical hapten exposure. Study summary: Patients, a majority of them female, were diagnosed with alopecia areata, totalis or universalis.

What the library attached to individual cDNA molecules were unique molecular identifiers. Using its own MiXCR run on the RACE reads, TCRdb lists one record per CDR3 protein. The sample has some 400,000 distinct CDR3 sequences, 4.8% seen once. Note on this clonotype: Since a much larger clone is just one base distant, this may be a read error.

This CDR3 has 15 residues. Germline CDR1 is SNHLY and CDR2 is FYNNEI. V lost 2 bases and J 10 bases, leaving 20 bases between the germline ends. Time point defined: patch test 1, 2 weeks after DPC sensitization. Treatment of the sample: therapeutic diphenylcyclopropenone sensitization with weekly scalp DPC. The TCR sequence derives from a woman in her fifties or sixties with alopecia areata. Some clones in this sample may be carry-over from other donors' samples. The sequencing used whole blood, collected in connection with sensitization to the hapten diphenylcyclopropenone (DPC). The rearrangement uses TRBV2 and TRBJ1-1; D is ambiguous. The CDR3 sequence: CASSEISGKLGVAFF. For the CDR3, the DNA is TGTGCCAGCAGTGAAATTTCGGGTAAGCTTGGTGTAGCTTTCTTT.